Each of the 24 T cell receptor beta chains below was sequenced from the same sample in a study of CD8 T cells in ankylosing spondylitis. Which antigens these TCRs recognize remains unknown. Overall study findings and caveats: The study identified a TCR beta motif of roughly eight highly homologous variants that appeared characteristic of ankylosing spondylitis blood.

Each CDR3 protein gets one entry after TCRdb re-called the 5' RACE reads with MiXCR. This sample yields 800,000 to 900,000 distinct CDR3 sequences, of which 12% are seen a single time; roughly 0.51% belongs to the top ten. The sample was blood, either unsorted or a sorted T cell fraction (not recorded which). The receptor source for this set is a male donor with ankylosing spondylitis.

This clonotype showed up just a few times. The gene calls are TRBV7-8 and TRBJ2-7, with D perhaps TRBD2 (7 bases). There are 15 residues in the CDR3. V gave up 4 bases and J gave up 2 bases, with 15 bases separating them. Germline CDR1 is SGHVS and CDR2 is FQNEAQ. The CDR3 reads CASSSREGVAYEQYF. DNA of the CDR3: TGTGCCAGCAGCTCTAGGGAGGGGGTAGCCTACGAGCAGTACTTC.

This clonotype appeared a few times. The J gene is TRBJ2-7, the V gene TRBV5-1; D may be TRBD1 (6 bases). Per germline, CDR1 SGHRS and CDR2 YFSETQ. The length of the CDR3 is 12 residues. The V end was cut by 4 bases, the J end by 6 bases, with 11 bases between. DNA for the CDR3: TGCGCCAGCAGCGGTTTCAGGGGCGAGCAGTACTTC. Its translation: CASSGFRGEQYF. Based on the CDR3 plus reference TRBV5-1 and TRBJ2-7, the full variable domain is KAGVTQTPRYLIKTRGQQVTLSCSPISGHRSVSWYQQTPGQGLQFLFEYFSETQRNKGNFPGRFSGRQFSNSRSEMNVSTLELGDSALYLCASSGFRGEQYFGPGTRLTVT.

There are a few counts of this clonotype. The genes are TRBV29-1 and TRBJ1-2, with 10 bases lining up with TRBD1. There are 13 residues in the CDR3. With 8 bases clipped from V and 5 bases from J, the junction kept 8 bases outside the gene matches. The germline gives CDR1 SQVTM, CDR2 ANQGSEA. The CDR3 spells CSTRDRGKYGYTF. The CDR3 coding sequence is TGCAGCACCCGGGACAGGGGCAAGTATGGCTACACCTTC. Filled out from reference TRBV29-1 and TRBJ1-2, the complete variable domain reads SAVISQKPSRDICQRGTSLTIQCQVDSQVTMMFWYRQQPGQSLTLIATANQGSEATYESGFVIDKFPISRPNLTFSTLTVSNMSPEDSSIYLCSTRDRGKYGYTFGSGTRLTVV.

This rearrangement joins TRBV12-5 to TRBJ2-3; D call uncertain. The germline gives CDR1 LGHNT, CDR2 FRNRAP. The CDR3 spans 16 residues. V lost 0 bases, J lost 4 bases, and 14 bases lay in between. This chain's CDR3 is CASGLVLGSPADTQYF. The CDR3 DNA follows: TGTGCTAGTGGTTTGGTACTTGGGTCGCCGGCAGATACGCAGTATTTT.

This clonotype has only a few counts. The chain carries TRBV28 and TRBJ1-6; no clear D. Trimming pared 7 bases from V and 7 bases from J, leaving 5 bases between. The CDR3 runs to 11 residues. CDR1 is MDHEN and CDR2 is SYDVKM in the germline V gene. CDR3 DNA: TGTGCCAGCAACCAGAATTCACCCCTCCACTTT. Its protein is CASNQNSPLHF. Using reference TRBV28 and TRBJ1-6 for the parts outside the CDR3, the full variable domain is DVKVTQSSRYLVKRTGEKVFLECVQDMDHENMFWYRQDPGLGLRLIYFSYDVKMKEKGDIPEGYSVSREKKERFSLILESASTNQTSMYLCASNQNSPLHFGNGTRLTVT.

This clonotype was seen a handful of times. The chain has TRBV5-1 and TRBJ2-6; no clear D. With 9 bases removed from V and 0 bases from J, the gap between germline ends came to 13 bases. The CDR3 length is 15 residues. The germline V gene encodes CDR1 SGHRS and CDR2 YFSETQ. The CDR3 region is CAIKDLRSGANVLTF. In nucleotides, the CDR3 is TGCGCCATTAAAGATCTGCGCTCTGGGGCCAACGTCCTGACTTTC.

The chain combines TRBV4-3 with TRBJ1-3; the D is unclear. In germline, CDR1 is LGHNA, CDR2 YSLEER. V shed 1 base and J shed 0 bases, with 10 bases lying between them. This CDR3 spans 16 amino acids. The CDR3 bases are TGCGCCAGCAGCCAAGTTGGCAGTCACTCTGGAAACACCATATATTTT. This translates into CASSQVGSHSGNTIYF.

In this sample, this clonotype turned up many times. The chain has TRBV7-2 and TRBJ2-7; D is perhaps TRBD1 (6 bases). The V and J ends lost 0 bases and 3 bases respectively, with 12 bases between them. This CDR3 contains 15 residues. The V gene's germline CDR1 is SGHTA and CDR2 FQGNSA. The CDR3 bases are TGTGCCAGCAGCTTAGCGGGGGCCCTCGGCTACGAGCAGTACTTC. This sequence encodes CASSLAGALGYEQYF. Variable domain in full (rest from reference TRBV7-2 and TRBJ2-7): GAGVSQSPSNKVTEKGKDVELRCDPISGHTALYWYRQSLGQGLEFLIYFQGNSAPDKSGLPSDRFSAERTGGSVSTLTIQRTQQEDSAVYLCASSLAGALGYEQYFGPGTRLTVT.

The sample holds a few counts of this clonotype. V gene TRBV5-5 combines with J gene TRBJ1-4; the D is unclear. The CDR3 length is 17 residues. Germline CDR1 reads SGHKS; CDR2 reads YYEKEE (reference sequence). Trimming stripped 4 bases from V and 0 bases from J, with 16 bases between. CDR3 sequence (DNA): TGTGCCAGCAGCCGAGAGGGTTTCGGGGCAACTAATGAAAAACTGTTTTTT. Amino acids: CASSREGFGATNEKLFF.

This clonotype was seen ten or more times. The chain is built from TRBV10-3 and TRBJ2-1; the match to TRBD2 covers 13 bases. Per the germline V gene, CDR1 is ENHRY and CDR2 is SYGVKD. V was clipped by 0 bases and J by 4 bases; unmatched bases: 3. The CDR3 extends over 17 amino acids. CDR3 DNA: TGTGCCATCAGTGAGTCCGGACTAGCGGGAGTATACAATGAGCAGTTCTTC. Translating it yields CAISESGLAGVYNEQFF.

This clonotype was found many times. The J gene is TRBJ1-1, the V gene TRBV5-1; D call uncertain. Germline assignment: CDR1 SGHRS and CDR2 YFSETQ. The ends were cut back, 6 bases at V and 1 base at J, with 10 bases in the middle. The CDR3 contains 13 residues. CDR3 residues: CASKAQSNTEAFF. The CDR3 DNA reads as TGCGCCAGCAAGGCCCAGTCGAACACTGAAGCTTTCTTT.

The sample holds a few counts of this clonotype. The V and J genes are TRBV4-2 and TRBJ2-1; maybe TRBD2 (6 bases). Germline V gives CDR1 LGHNA, CDR2 YNFKEQ. V lost 0 bases, J lost 2 bases, and 11 bases lay in between. The CDR3 is 16 amino acids. CDR3 in DNA: TGTGCCAGCAGCCAAGATAAGGGCGGGGCCTACAATGAGCAGTTCTTC. Protein sequence: CASSQDKGGAYNEQFF.

This clonotype was recorded a few times. J is TRBJ2-1 and V is TRBV7-3; no clear D. The germline V gene has CDR1 SGHTA and CDR2 FQGTGA. V was clipped by 1 base and J by 9 bases, with 10 bases between them. The CDR3 runs to 13 residues. CDR3 DNA sequence: TGTGCCAGCAGCTTAATTAATTGGGGTGAGCAGTTCTTC. Amino acid sequence: CASSLINWGEQFF.

The table lists this clonotype with a few counts. The chain carries TRBV10-3 and TRBJ1-3; D is uncertain. Trimming cost V 0 bases and J 0 bases, with 9 bases left between them. Per the germline V gene, CDR1 is ENHRY and CDR2 is SYGVKD. This CDR3 region has 16 residues. The CDR3: CAISESWQSSGNTIYF. The DNA for the CDR3 is TGTGCCATCAGTGAGTCTTGGCAGAGCTCTGGAAACACCATATATTTT.

This rearrangement joins TRBV20-1 to TRBJ2-7; possible D gene TRBD1, 7 bases. The CDR3 has 15 residues. Trimming removed 5 bases from V and 3 bases from J, with 20 bases in between. Germline lookup yields CDR1 DFQATT and CDR2 SNEGSKA (reference sequence). CDR3 region: CSAPNLRQGLYEQYF. The CDR3, as DNA: TGCAGTGCTCCGAACCTAAGACAGGGACTCTACGAGCAGTACTTC.

The chain links TRBV4-1 to TRBJ1-2; possibly TRBD1 for D (6 bases). Germline V gives CDR1 MGHRA, CDR2 YSYEKL. V was trimmed by 2 bases and J by 0 bases, leaving 10 bases between them. The CDR3 runs 15 residues. CDR3 DNA sequence: TGCGCCAGCAGCCAACCCGACAGGACTAACTATGGCTACACCTTC. It encodes CASSQPDRTNYGYTF.

This clonotype turned up a few times. V is TRBV4-2 and J is TRBJ2-7; the D gene is possibly TRBD1 (6 bases). CDR1 is LGHNA, CDR2 YNFKEQ, per germline. The CDR3 runs to 17 residues. Trimming removed 0 bases from V and 3 bases from J, with 18 bases in between. CDR3 amino acids: CASSQDFSGTTHYEQYF. The CDR3 DNA follows: TGTGCCAGCAGCCAAGATTTCTCAGGGACAACCCACTACGAGCAGTACTTC.

This clonotype occurred many times. This chain uses TRBV27 with TRBJ2-7; D is perhaps TRBD2 (5 bases). V lost 10 bases and J 0 bases, leaving 19 bases between the germline ends. CDR1 is MNHEY, CDR2 SMNVEV, per germline (reference sequence). The CDR3 has 15 residues. DNA of the CDR3: TGTGCCACCTTTCGGGTGGGAGCCCTCTCCTACGAGCAGTACTTC. Protein: CATFRVGALSYEQYF.

V is TRBV6-1 and J is TRBJ1-5, with TRBD1 identical over 9 bases. There are 14 residues in the CDR3. V shed 7 bases and J 4 bases; nucleotides not matched to a gene: 5. CDR1 MNHNS and CDR2 SASEGT come from the germline V gene. The DNA for the CDR3 is TGTGCCAGCACCATGGGACAGGGTAATCAGCCCCAGCATTTT. It is translated as CASTMGQGNQPQHF.

This clonotype showed up just a few times. The chain combines TRBV20-1 with TRBJ2-6; a possible D gene is TRBD2 (5 bases). V was pared by 0 bases and J by 4 bases, with 10 bases between. This CDR3 spans 15 amino acids. Germline V gene sequence: CDR1 DFQATT, CDR2 SNEGSKA (reference sequence). In nucleotides, the CDR3 is TGCAGTGCTAGAGATTGGGAGCAAGGGGCCAACGTCCTGACTTTC. This codes for CSARDWEQGANVLTF.

At least ten counts were recorded for this clonotype. The chain recombines TRBV6-1 with TRBJ2-3; no reliable D call. Trimming took 10 bases from V and 2 from J, leaving 22 bases between them. The CDR3 extends over 16 amino acids. Germline lookup yields CDR1 MNHNS and CDR2 SASEGT. For the CDR3, the DNA is TGTGCCACCGGCCTTGAGGCAGCGACTCACACAGATACGCAGTATTTT. Amino acids: CATGLEAATHTDTQYF.

V gene TRBV18 combines with J gene TRBJ2-7, with unresolved D. Germline assignment: CDR1 KGHSH and CDR2 LQKENI. This CDR3 spans 13 amino acids. Deletions cut 5 bases from V and 2 bases from J, with 10 bases between. CDR3 coding DNA: TGTGCCAGCTCAACCACTCAAACCTACGAGCAGTACTTC. It yields the protein CASSTTQTYEQYF.

This clonotype was observed many times. V and J are TRBV20-1 and TRBJ2-4; 8 bases are a match to TRBD1. The junction had 4 bases not matched to a gene; V was cut back by 5 bases and J by 1 base. CDR1 DFQATT and CDR2 SNEGSKA come from the germline V gene (reference sequence). The CDR3 consists of 14 residues. The CDR3 loop is CSAQDRVAKNIQYF. The CDR3 DNA reads TGCAGTGCTCAGGACAGGGTCGCCAAAAACATTCAGTACTTC.

The chain carries TRBV20-1 and TRBJ1-1; D not resolved. V dropped 6 bases and J dropped 5 bases, with 19 bases sitting between them. CDR1 and CDR2 from the germline V gene are DFQATT and SNEGSKA (reference sequence). The CDR3 has 14 residues. CDR3 loop: CSAPKTFSLTEAFF. DNA for the CDR3: TGCAGTGCACCTAAGACGTTCTCGTTGACTGAAGCTTTCTTT.